The source of this T cell receptor (beta chain) is a study of CXCR3-negative and CXCR3-positive naive CD8 T cells. The CDR3 is 14 residues long. Germline-derived CDR1 and CDR2 are MNHEY and SMNVEV (reference sequence). General observations from the study: Similar TRBV-TRBJ usage was seen in naive cells (both CXCR3-negative and CXCR3-positive), but memory cells differed. In CXCR3-positive naive cells, the TRB CDR3s were more hydrophobic than in CXCR3-negative naive cells. The study found CXCR3 expression partially decreased after cryopreservation and ran most assays on fresh PBMCs. Both naive subsets had comparably high diversity; memory CD8+ cells much lower. TCR strength was inferred from TRB CDR3 properties, while surface CD5 was comparable between naive subsets.

A note on this clonotype: The target antigen is unknown.

The TRB cDNA libraries were prepared by 5' RACE with UMI labels. From its re-call of the 5' RACE reads, TCRdb lists each CDR3 protein once, without DNA. The sample table sets out 85,000 to 90,000 distinct CDR3 sequences. This chain links TRBV27 with TRBJ2-7; no DNA is available, so the TRBD2 call from TCRdb remains unchecked. The sequence came from a human donor in good health. Some clones in this sample may be carry-over from other donors' samples. Material: naive CXCR3+ CD8+ T cells from blood. Subset: CD45RO-CCR7+CD27+CD95- naive CD8+ T cells expressing CXCR3 (TNR3+). CDR3 residues: CASSPSGRIYEQYF.